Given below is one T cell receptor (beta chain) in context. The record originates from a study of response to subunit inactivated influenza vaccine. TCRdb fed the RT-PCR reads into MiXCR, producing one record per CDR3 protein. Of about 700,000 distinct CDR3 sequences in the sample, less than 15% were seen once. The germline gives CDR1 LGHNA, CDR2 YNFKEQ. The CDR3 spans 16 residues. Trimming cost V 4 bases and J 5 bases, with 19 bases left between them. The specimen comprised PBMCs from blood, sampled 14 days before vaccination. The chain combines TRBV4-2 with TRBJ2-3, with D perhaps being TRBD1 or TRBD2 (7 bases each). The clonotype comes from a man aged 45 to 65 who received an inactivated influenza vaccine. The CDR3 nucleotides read TGTGCCAGCAGCCCCGAAGGGAGGGGGCTGGGAGATACGCAGTATTTT. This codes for CASSPEGRGLGDTQYF.